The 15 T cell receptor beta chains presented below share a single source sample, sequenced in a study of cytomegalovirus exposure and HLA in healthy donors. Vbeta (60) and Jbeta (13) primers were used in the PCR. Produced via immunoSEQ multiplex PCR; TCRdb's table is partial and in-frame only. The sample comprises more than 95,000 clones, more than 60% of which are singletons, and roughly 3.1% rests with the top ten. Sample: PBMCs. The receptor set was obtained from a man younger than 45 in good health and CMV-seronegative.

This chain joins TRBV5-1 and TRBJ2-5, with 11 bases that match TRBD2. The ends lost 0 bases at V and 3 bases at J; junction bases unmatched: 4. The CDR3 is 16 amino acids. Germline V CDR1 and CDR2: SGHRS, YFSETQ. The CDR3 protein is CASSLAASGGKETQYF. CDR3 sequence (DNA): TGCGCCAGCAGCTTGGCGGCTAGCGGGGGGAAAGAGACCCAGTACTTC.

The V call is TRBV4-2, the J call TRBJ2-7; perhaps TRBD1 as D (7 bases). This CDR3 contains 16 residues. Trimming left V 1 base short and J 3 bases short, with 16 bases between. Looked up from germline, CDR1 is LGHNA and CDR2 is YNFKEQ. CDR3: CASSQAAGQKGYEQYF. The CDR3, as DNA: TGTGCCAGCAGCCAAGCGGCGGGACAGAAAGGCTACGAGCAGTACTTC.

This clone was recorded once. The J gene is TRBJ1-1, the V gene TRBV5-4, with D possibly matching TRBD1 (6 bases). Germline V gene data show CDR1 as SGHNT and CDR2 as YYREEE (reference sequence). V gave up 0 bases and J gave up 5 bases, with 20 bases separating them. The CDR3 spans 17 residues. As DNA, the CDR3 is TGTGCCAGCAGCTTGGCGGGGGGGCTGAACTTTCGGACTGAAGCTTTCTTT. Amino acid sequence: CASSLAGGLNFRTEAFF.

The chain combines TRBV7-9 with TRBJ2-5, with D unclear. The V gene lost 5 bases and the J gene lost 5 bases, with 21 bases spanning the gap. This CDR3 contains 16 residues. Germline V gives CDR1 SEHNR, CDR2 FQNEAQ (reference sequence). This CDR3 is CASSGRNVLPSETQYF. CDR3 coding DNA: TGTGCCAGCAGCGGTAGAAACGTACTTCCATCGGAGACCCAGTACTTC.

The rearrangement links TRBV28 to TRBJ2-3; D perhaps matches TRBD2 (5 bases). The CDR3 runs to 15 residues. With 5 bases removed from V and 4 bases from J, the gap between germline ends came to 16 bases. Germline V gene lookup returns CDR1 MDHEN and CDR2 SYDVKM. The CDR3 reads CASSLPRGGADTQYF. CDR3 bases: TGTGCCAGCAGTCTGCCCCGGGGTGGCGCAGATACGCAGTATTTT.

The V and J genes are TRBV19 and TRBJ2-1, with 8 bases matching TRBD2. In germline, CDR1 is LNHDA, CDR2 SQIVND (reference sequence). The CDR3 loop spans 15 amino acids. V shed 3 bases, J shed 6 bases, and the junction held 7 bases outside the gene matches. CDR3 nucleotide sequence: TGTGCCAGTAGTATTGGGACTAGTAGGTTCAATGAGCAGTTCTTC. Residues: CASSIGTSRFNEQFF.

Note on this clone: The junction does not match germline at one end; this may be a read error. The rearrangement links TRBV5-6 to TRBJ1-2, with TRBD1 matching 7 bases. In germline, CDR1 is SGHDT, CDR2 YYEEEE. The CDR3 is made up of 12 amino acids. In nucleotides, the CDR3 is TGTGCCAGCAGCTTGGCCGACAGGGACATGGCCTTC. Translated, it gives CASSLADRDMAF.

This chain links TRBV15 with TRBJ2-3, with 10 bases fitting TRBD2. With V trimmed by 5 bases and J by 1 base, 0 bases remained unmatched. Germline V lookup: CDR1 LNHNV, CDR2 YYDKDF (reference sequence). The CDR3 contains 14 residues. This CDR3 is CATSGTSGTDTQYF. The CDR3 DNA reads TGTGCCACCAGCGGGACTAGCGGCACAGATACGCAGTATTTT.

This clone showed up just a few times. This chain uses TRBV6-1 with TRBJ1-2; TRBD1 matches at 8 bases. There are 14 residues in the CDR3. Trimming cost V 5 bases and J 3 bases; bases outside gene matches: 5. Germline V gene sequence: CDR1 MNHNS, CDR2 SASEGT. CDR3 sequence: CASSLGQEDYGYTF. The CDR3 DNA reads TGTGCCAGCAGTTTGGGACAGGAGGACTATGGCTACACCTTC.

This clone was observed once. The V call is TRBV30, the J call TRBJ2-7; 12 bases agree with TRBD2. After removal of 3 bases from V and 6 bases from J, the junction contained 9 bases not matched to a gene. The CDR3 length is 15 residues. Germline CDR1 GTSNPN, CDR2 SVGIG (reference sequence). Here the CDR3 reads CAWRSPGLAGFEQYF. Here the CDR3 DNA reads TGTGCCTGGAGGAGCCCGGGACTAGCGGGCTTCGAGCAGTACTTC.

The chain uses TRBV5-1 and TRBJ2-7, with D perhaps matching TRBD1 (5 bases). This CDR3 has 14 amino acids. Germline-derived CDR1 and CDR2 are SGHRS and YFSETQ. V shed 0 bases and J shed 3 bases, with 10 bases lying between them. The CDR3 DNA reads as TGCGCCAGCAGCTTGGGCCAAGGGGACTACGAGCAGTACTTC. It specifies CASSLGQGDYEQYF.

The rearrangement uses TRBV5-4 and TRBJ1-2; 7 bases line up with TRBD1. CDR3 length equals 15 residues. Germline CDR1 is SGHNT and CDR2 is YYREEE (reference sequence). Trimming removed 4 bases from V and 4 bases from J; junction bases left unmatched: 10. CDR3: CASSRAPTGVYGYTF. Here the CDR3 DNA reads TGTGCCAGCAGCCGTGCACCCACAGGGGTCTATGGCTACACCTTC.

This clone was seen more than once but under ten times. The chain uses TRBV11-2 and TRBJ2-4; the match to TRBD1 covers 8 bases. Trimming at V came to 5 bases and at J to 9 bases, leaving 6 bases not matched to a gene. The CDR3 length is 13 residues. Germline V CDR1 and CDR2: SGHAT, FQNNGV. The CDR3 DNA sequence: TGTGCCAGCAGCCCAGGACAGGGCCGCATTCAGTACTTC. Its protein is CASSPGQGRIQYF.

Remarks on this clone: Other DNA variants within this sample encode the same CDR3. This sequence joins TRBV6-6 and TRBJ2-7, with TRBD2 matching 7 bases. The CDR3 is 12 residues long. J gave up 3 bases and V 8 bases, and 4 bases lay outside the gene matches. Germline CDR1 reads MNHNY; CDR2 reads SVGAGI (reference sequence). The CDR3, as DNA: TGTGCCAGCGCGGGCGGGAGCTACGAGCAGTACTTC. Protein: CASAGGSYEQYF.

The CDR3 DNA follows: TGTGCCAGCAGCCCAAGCGGGGATGGAGCCAAAAACATTCAGTACTTC. It is translated as CASSPSGDGAKNIQYF. The V call is TRBV5-4, the J call TRBJ2-4; 7 bases fit TRBD2. CDR3 length: 16 amino acids. The junction had 7 bases not matched to a gene; V was cut back by 4 bases and J by 0 bases. Germline V gene lookup returns CDR1 SGHNT and CDR2 YYREEE (reference sequence).